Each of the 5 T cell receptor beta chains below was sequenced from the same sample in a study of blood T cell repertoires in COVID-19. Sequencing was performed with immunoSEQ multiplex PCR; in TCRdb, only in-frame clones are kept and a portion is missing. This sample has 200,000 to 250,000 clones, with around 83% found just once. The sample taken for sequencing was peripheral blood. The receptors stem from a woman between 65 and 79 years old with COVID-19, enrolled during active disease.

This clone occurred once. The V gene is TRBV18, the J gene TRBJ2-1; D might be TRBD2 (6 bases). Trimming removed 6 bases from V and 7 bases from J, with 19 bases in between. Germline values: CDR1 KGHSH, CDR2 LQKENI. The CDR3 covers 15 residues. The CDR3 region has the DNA TGTGCCAGCTCGCTACTAGCTCCTGCGGGGAATGAGCAGTTCTTC. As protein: CASSLLAPAGNEQFF.

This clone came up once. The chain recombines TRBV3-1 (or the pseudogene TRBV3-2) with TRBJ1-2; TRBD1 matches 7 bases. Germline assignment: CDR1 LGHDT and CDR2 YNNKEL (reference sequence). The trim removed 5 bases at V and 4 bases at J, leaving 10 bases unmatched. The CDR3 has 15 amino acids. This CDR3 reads CASSARQGSIYGYTF. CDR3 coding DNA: TGTGCCAGCAGCGCCCGACAGGGTAGTATCTATGGCTACACCTTC.

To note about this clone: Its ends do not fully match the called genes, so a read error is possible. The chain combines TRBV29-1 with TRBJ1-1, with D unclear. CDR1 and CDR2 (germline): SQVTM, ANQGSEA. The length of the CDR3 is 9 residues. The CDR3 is CSVETSCLF. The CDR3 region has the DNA TGCAGCGTTGAGACTTCGTGCCTCTTT.

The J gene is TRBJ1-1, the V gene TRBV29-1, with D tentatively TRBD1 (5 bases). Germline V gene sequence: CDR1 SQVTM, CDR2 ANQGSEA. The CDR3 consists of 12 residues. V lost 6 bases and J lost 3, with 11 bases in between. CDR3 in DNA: TGCAGCGTCCGGGGGTTTTACACTGAAGCTTTCTTT. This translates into CSVRGFYTEAFF.

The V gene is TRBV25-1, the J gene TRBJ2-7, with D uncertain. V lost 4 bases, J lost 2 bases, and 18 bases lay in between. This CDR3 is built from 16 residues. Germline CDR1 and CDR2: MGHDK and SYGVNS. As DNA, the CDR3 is TGTGCCAGCAGTGTTCCAGGTCATAACAGTCCCTACGAGCAGTACTTC. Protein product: CASSVPGHNSPYEQYF.